The clone carrying this T cell receptor (beta chain) was counted between two and nine times. In terms of age and location, participants ranged from roughly 18 to 100 years and lived in about two dozen US areas. Participants reported their clinical history, and cohort assignment relied on those reports. CDR1 is SQVTM and CDR2 is ANQGSEA in the germline V gene. V was shortened by 8 bases and J by 2 bases, with 26 bases between the two germline ends. CDR3 length equals 17 residues. This specimen belongs to a study of blood T cell repertoires in COVID-19. Across the study: Donors in the United States, Italy and Spain gave samples during acute or convalescent COVID-19.

Study processing details: Quantification of nucleated cells was approximated via reference gene primer amplification. Here immunoSEQ multiplex PCR was the method, and the copy in TCRdb shows in-frame clones only, minus some. V, J and clone size are taken as reported in that table, and D and trimming were inferred from the DNA itself. This sample yields about 400,000 clones, of which approximately 88% are seen a single time; approximately 2.1% belongs to the top ten. The chain couples TRBV29-1 to TRBJ2-3; tentatively, D is TRBD1 (6 bases). The sequencing input was PBMCs or T cells enriched from blood (not recorded which). This TCR derives from a woman aged 40 to 50 with acute COVID-19. The CDR3 is CSRSRLCQGPHTDTQYF. The CDR3, as DNA: TGCAGCCGATCGCGCCTATGCCAGGGGCCCCACACAGATACGCAGTATTTT.